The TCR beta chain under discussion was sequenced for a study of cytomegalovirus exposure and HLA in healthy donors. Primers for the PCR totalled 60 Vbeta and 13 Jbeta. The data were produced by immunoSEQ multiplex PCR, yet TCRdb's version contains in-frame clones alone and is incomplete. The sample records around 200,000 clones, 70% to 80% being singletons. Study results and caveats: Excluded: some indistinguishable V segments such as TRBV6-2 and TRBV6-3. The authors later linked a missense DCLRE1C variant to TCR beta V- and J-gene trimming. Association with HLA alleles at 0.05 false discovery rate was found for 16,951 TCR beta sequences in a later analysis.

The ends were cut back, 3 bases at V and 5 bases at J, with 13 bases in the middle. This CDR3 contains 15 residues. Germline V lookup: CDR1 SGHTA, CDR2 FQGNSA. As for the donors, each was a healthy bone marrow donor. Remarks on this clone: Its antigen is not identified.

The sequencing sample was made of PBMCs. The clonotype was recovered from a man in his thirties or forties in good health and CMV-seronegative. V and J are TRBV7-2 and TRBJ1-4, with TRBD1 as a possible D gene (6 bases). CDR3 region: CASSLGSGHNEKLFF. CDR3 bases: TGTGCCAGCAGCTTGGGATCGGGACACAATGAAAAACTGTTTTTT.